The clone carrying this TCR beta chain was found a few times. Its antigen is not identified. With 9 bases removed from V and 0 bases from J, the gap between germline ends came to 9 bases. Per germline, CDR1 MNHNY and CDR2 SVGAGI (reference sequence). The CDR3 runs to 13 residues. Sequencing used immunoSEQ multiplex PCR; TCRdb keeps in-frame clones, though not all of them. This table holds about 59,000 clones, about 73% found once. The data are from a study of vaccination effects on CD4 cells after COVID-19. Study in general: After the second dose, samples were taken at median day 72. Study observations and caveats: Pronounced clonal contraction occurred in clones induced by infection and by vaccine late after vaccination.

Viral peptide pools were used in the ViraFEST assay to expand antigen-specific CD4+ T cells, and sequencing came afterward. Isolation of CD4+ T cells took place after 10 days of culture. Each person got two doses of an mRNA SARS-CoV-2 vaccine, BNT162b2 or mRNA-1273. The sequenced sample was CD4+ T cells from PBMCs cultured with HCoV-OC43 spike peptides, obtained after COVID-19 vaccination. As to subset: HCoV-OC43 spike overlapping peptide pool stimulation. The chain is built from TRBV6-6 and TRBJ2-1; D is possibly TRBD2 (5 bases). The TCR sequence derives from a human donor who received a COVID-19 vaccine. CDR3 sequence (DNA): TGTGCCAGTACGGGGAGCTCCTACAATGAGCAGTTCTTC. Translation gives CASTGSSYNEQFF.